This record looks at one T cell receptor beta chain sequence and its context. The target antigen is unknown. CDR3 size: 14 residues. V gave up 4 bases and J gave up 10 bases, with 18 bases separating them. Per the germline V gene, CDR1 is SGHRS and CDR2 is YFSETQ. The data were taken from a study of CD8+ T cells in alopecia areata. The wider study: Each of the treated patients was given oral tofacitinib, 5 to 10 mg twice daily, for moderate-to-severe alopecia areata. Using the percentage of affected scalp area, treated patients' severity was scored.

Study-level points and caveats: In blood and scalp, many expanded lesional clones persisted during tofacitinib. Scalp samples also yield sequences from resident alphabeta T cells of normal skin.

Treatment indicated: oral pan-JAK inhibitor, 5-10 mg twice daily. TCR sequencing used cDNA made by reverse transcription of extracted RNA. Using immunoSEQ multiplex PCR, the repertoire was profiled, and TCRdb retains in-frame clones only, with some absent. This repertoire shows about 200,000 clones, roughly 60% found once; its top ten account for approximately 0.97%. V usage is TRBV5-1 and J usage is TRBJ2-1; D might be TRBD1 or TRBD2, each matching 5 bases. This sample comprised CD4+ T cells sorted from blood, obtained at week 24, from a patient treated with tofacitinib. This TCR came from a human donor with alopecia areata. The CDR3 reads CASSPTGWGNEQFF. CDR3 bases: TGCGCCAGCAGCCCGACCGGGTGGGGGAACGAGCAGTTCTTC.